This record looks at one T cell receptor beta chain sequence and its context. As processed by the authors: Reference gene primer amplification gave estimated nucleated cell counts. This table comes from immunoSEQ multiplex PCR, and its TCRdb copy is limited to in-frame clones, with some not included. That table furnishes V, J and clone size, whereas the DNA furnished D and trimming. The table includes about 89,000 clones, 80% detected once. The J segment lost 5 bases and the V segment lost 6 bases, leaving 12 bases of the junction unmatched. Per germline, CDR1 KGHSH and CDR2 LQKENI. CDR3 length: 15 amino acids. This record comes from a study of blood T cell repertoires in COVID-19. Study-level information: PBMCs, B-cell-depleted T cells, or T cells were the source of the cDNA or gDNA that made up the material.

V usage is TRBV18 and J usage is TRBJ2-7, with 8 bases lining up with TRBD1. The origin of this receptor is a woman of 80 years or more with acute or convalescent COVID-19. Sequenced: peripheral blood. Here the CDR3 DNA reads TGTGCCAGCTCGCGACCCCTAGGACAGGGCCACGAGCAGTACTTC. It translates to CASSRPLGQGHEQYF. Complete variable domain (other parts from reference TRBV18 and TRBJ2-7): NAGVMQNPRHLVRRRGQEARLRCSPMKGHSHVYWYRQLPEEGLKFMVYLQKENIIDESGMPKERFSAEFPKEGPSILRIQQVVRGDSAAYFCASSRPLGQGHEQYFGPGTRLTVT.